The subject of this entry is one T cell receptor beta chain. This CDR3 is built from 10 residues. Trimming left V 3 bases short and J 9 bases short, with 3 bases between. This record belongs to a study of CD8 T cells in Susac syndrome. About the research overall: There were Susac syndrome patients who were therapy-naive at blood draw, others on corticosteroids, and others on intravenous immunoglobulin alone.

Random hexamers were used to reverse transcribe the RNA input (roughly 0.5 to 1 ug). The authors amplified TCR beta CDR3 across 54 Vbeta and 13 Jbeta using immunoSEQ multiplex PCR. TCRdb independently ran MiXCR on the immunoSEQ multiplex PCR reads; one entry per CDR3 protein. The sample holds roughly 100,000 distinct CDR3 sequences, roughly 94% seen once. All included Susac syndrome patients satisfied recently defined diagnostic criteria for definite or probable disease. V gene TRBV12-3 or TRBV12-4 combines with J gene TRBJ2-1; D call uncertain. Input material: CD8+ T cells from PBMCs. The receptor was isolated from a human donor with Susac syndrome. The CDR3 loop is CASSLIEQFF. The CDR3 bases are TGTGCCAGCAGTTTGATTGAGCAGTTCTTC.